The 4 T cell receptor beta chains given below trace back to one sample, sequenced in a study of a mutant IDH1 vaccine in newly diagnosed glioma. Repertoires were generated with immunoSEQ multiplex PCR, while TCRdb's copy carries only in-frame clones and drops some. The sample records roughly 46,000 clones, 86% being singletons. Time point given: baseline, week 1 (first vaccination visit). Treatment defined: pre-vaccination baseline after standard-of-care therapy. Sequencing used PBMCs, obtained from a glioma patient treated with radiotherapy, temozolomide or both. The receptors here all came from a man aged 35 to 55 with glioma.

CDR3 protein: CASSTSGLIETQYF. CDR3 coding DNA: TGTGCCAGCAGCACTAGCGGACTTATAGAGACCCAGTACTTC. J is TRBJ2-5 and V is TRBV7-2, with 8 bases fitting TRBD2. This CDR3 has 14 amino acids. Trimming took 5 bases from V and 4 from J; bases not matched to a gene: 6. Germline loops: CDR1 SGHTA, CDR2 FQGNSA.

This clone was picked up a small number of times. This rearrangement joins TRBV10-3 to TRBJ1-4; D is perhaps TRBD1 (5 bases). V lost 6 bases, J lost 3 bases, and 17 bases lay in between. This CDR3 is built from 16 residues. Germline V CDR1 and CDR2: ENHRY, SYGVKD. In nucleotides, the CDR3 is TGTGCCATCAGGGAGAACCTGACAGCGGCTAATGAAAAACTGTTTTTT. Translation gives CAIRENLTAANEKLFF.

This clone has a handful of counts. V gene TRBV28 combines with J gene TRBJ1-1; 10 bases line up with TRBD1. The J segment lost 9 bases and the V segment lost 3 bases, leaving 10 bases of the junction unmatched. Germline values: CDR1 MDHEN, CDR2 SYDVKM. The CDR3 has 15 residues. CDR3 nucleotides: TGTGCCAGCAGTTTGCAGACAGGGGGCGCGTCGAAAGCTTTCTTT. It translates to CASSLQTGGASKAFF.

The rearrangement uses TRBV7-3 and TRBJ2-1; no reliable D call. Germline V lookup: CDR1 SGHTA, CDR2 FQGTGA. The CDR3 length is 13 residues. V shed 5 bases and J shed 0 bases, with 5 bases lying between them. The CDR3 region has the DNA TGTGCCAGCAGCCCGCTCTCCTACAATGAGCAGTTCTTC. It specifies CASSPLSYNEQFF. Full variable domain (rest looked up from reference TRBV7-3 and TRBJ2-1): GAGVSQTPSNKVTEKGKYVELRCDPISGHTALYWYRQSLGQGPEFLIYFQGTGAADDSGLPNDRFFAVRPEGSVSTLKIQRTERGDSAVYLCASSPLSYNEQFFGPGTRLTVL.